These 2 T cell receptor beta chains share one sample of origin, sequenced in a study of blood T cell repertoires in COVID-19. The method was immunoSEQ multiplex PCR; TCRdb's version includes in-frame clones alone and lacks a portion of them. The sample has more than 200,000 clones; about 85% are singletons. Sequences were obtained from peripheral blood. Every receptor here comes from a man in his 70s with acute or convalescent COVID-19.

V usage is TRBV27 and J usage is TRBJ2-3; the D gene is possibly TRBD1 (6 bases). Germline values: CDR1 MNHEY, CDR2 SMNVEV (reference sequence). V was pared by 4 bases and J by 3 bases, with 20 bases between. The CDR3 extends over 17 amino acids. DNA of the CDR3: TGTGCCAGCAGTTCGCTTGCTTCGGGCAGGGGTACAGATACGCAGTATTTT. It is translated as CASSSLASGRGTDTQYF.

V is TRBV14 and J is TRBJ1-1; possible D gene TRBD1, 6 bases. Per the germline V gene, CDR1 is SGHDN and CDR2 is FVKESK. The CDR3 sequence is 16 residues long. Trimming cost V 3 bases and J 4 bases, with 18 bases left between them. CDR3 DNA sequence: TGTGCCAGCAGCCAGTTGACACTTAAAGGGGGCACTGAAGCTTTCTTT. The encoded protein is CASSQLTLKGGTEAFF.